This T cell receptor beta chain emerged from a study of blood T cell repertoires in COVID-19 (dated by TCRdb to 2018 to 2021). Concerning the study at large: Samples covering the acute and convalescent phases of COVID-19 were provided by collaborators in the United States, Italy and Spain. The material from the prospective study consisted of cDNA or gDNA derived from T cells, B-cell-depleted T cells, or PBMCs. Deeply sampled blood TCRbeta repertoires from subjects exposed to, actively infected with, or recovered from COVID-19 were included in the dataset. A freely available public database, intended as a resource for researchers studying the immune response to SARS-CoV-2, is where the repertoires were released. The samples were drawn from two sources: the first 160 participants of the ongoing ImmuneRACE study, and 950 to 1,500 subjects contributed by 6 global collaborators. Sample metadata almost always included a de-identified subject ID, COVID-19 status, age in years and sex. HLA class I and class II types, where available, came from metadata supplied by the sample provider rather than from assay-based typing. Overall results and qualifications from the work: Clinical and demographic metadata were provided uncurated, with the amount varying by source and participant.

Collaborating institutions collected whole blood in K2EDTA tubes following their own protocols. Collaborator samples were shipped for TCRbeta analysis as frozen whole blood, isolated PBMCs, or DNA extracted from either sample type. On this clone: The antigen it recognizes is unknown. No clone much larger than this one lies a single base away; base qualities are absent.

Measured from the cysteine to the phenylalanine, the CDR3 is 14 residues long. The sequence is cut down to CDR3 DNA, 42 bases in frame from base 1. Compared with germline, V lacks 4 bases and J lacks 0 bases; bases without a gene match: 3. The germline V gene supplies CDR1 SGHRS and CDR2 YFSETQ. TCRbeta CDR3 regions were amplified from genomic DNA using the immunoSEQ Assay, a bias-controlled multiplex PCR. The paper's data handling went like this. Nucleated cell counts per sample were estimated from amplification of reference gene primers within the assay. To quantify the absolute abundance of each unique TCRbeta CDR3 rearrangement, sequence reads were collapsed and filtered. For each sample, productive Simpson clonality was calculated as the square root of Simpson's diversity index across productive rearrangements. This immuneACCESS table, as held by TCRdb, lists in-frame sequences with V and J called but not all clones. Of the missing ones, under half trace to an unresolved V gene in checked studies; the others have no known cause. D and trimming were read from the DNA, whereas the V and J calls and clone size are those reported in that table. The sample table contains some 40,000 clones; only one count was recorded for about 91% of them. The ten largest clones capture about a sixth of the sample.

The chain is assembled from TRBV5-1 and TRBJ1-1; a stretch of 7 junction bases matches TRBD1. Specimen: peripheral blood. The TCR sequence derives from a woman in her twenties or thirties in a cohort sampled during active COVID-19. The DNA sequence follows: TGCGCCAGCAGCCTGACAGGGTTGAACACTGAAGCTTTCTTT. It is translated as CASSLTGLNTEAFF.